Below are 13 T cell receptor beta chains sequenced from a single sample in a study of T cell repertoires in aging, cancer and after chemotherapy. Peripheral blood genomic DNA, not sorted cells or RNA, was the template. Multiplex touch-down PCR with TRB-A/B primers amplified rearranged V-D-J TRB sequences. One entry per CDR3 protein, called by TCRdb with MiXCR from the multiplex PCR reads. This table has several thousand distinct CDR3 sequences, 35% appearing once. The specimen was blood. Receptors originate from a human donor in good health.

This clonotype was seen a handful of times. V usage is TRBV19 and J usage is TRBJ2-7, with D perhaps being TRBD1 or TRBD2 (6 bases each). The CDR3 extends over 14 amino acids. Germline CDR1 reads LNHDA; CDR2 reads SQIVND (reference sequence). With 7 bases removed from V and 5 bases from J, the gap between germline ends came to 18 bases. The CDR3 bases are TGTGCCAGTAAGGACGGGGGCATTGCTAACGAGCAGTACTTC. It specifies CASKDGGIANEQYF. Full variable domain (outside the CDR3, taken from reference TRBV19 and TRBJ2-7): DGGITQSPKYLFRKEGQNVTLSCEQNLNHDAMYWYRQDPGQGLRLIYYSQIVNDFQKGDIAEGYSVSREKKESFPLTVTSAQKNPTAFYLCASKDGGIANEQYFGPGTRLTVT.

The V and J genes are TRBV11-3 and TRBJ1-4, with D possibly TRBD1 on 6 matching bases. Germline V gene lookup returns CDR1 SGHNT and CDR2 YENEEA. CDR3 length: 14 residues. Trimming stripped 6 bases from V and 8 bases from J, with 16 bases between. DNA for the CDR3: TGTGCCAGCAGGCTGGGGGGGGCGGGGGAAAAACTGTTTTTT. Translated, it gives CASRLGGAGEKLFF.

In DNA form, the CDR3 reads TGTGCCAGCTCACCAGATACAGGGACCTCTGGAAACACCATATATTTT. Translation: CASSPDTGTSGNTIYF. The chain combines TRBV18 with TRBJ1-3; weak D call: TRBD1 (6 bases). CDR1 KGHSH and CDR2 LQKENI come from the germline V gene. The CDR3 loop spans 16 amino acids. The V and J ends lost 2 bases and 0 bases respectively, with 11 bases between them. Complete variable domain (other parts from reference TRBV18 and TRBJ1-3): NAGVMQNPRHLVRRRGQEARLRCSPMKGHSHVYWYRQLPEEGLKFMVYLQKENIIDESGMPKERFSAEFPKEGPSILRIQQVVRGDSAAYFCASSPDTGTSGNTIYFGEGSWLTVV.

V usage is TRBV27 and J usage is TRBJ1-3, with TRBD1 matching 7 bases. The germline gives CDR1 MNHEY, CDR2 SMNVEV (reference sequence). V was pared by 6 bases and J by 3 bases, with 8 bases of the junction left unmatched. The CDR3 contains 15 residues. CDR3 DNA sequence: TGTGCCAGCAGACTGCGACAGGGTGGTGGAAACACCATATATTTT. It encodes CASRLRQGGGNTIYF.

This clonotype rates as medium-sized. The V call is TRBV30, the J call TRBJ2-1; D unclear. This CDR3 is 14 amino acids long. Trimming cost V 1 base and J 0 bases, with 7 bases left between them. Germline V gives CDR1 GTSNPN, CDR2 SVGIG (reference sequence). The CDR3 bases are TGTGCCTGGAGTGAGGGTAGCTCCTACAATGAGCAGTTCTTC. Protein product: CAWSEGSSYNEQFF.

This chain connects TRBV19 to TRBJ1-1, with 7 nucleotides matching TRBD1. The CDR3 consists of 16 residues. Unmatched junction bases numbered 10, after V lost 5 bases and J lost 1 base. Looked up from germline, CDR1 is LNHDA and CDR2 is SQIVND (reference sequence). CDR3 DNA sequence: TGTGCCAGTAGTCGAGACAGGGAATTGACGAACACTGAAGCTTTCTTT. As protein: CASSRDRELTNTEAFF.

Only a few counts were recorded for this clonotype. The V gene is TRBV30, the J gene TRBJ2-7, with D tentatively TRBD1 (5 bases). Trimming left V 0 bases short and J 2 bases short, with 14 bases between. Germline V CDR1 and CDR2: GTSNPN, SVGIG (reference sequence). The CDR3 is 15 amino acids. CDR3 bases: TGTGCCTGGAGTGTACCGTCAGGGATTGCCTACGAGCAGTACTTC. It specifies CAWSVPSGIAYEQYF. The full variable domain, rest sourced from reference TRBV30 and TRBJ2-7, is SQTIHQWPATLVQPVGSPLSLECTVEGTSNPNLYWYRQAAGRGLQLLFYSVGIGQISSEVPQNLSASRPQDRQFILSSKKLLLSDSGFYLCAWSVPSGIAYEQYFGPGTRLTVT.

This clonotype has a handful of counts. The chain carries TRBV7-2 and TRBJ2-4, with no clear D. The CDR3 extends over 14 amino acids. Looked up from germline, CDR1 is SGHTA and CDR2 is FQGNSA. V was trimmed by 0 bases and J by 6 bases, leaving 9 bases between them. The CDR3 DNA reads as TGTGCCAGCAGCTTAGCGCAAAGCGTAAACATTCAGTACTTC. It yields the protein CASSLAQSVNIQYF.

This clonotype appeared a few times. The chain carries TRBV6-5 and TRBJ2-1; D uncertain. Per germline, CDR1 MNHEY and CDR2 SVGAGI. V was cut by 2 bases and J by 6 bases, with 8 bases left in between. This CDR3 has 13 residues. The CDR3 loop is CASSYPQGNEQFF. CDR3 in DNA: TGTGCCAGCAGTTACCCCCAAGGCAATGAGCAGTTCTTC.

The chain carries TRBV6-1 and TRBJ2-5; weak D call: TRBD1 (7 bases). This CDR3 has 15 amino acids. The germline CDR1 and CDR2 sequences are MNHNS and SASEGT. The germline V and J ends were trimmed by 6 bases and 5 bases, with 19 bases remaining between them. The CDR3 sequence: CASSPYGGGWETQYF. The CDR3 nucleotides read TGTGCCAGCAGCCCCTACGGAGGGGGCTGGGAGACCCAGTACTTC.

V and J are TRBV5-6 and TRBJ1-1; D is unresolved. V was pared by 0 bases and J by 7 bases, with 4 bases between. CDR3 length: 11 amino acids. CDR1 is SGHDT, CDR2 YYEEEE, per germline. This CDR3 is CASSLEREAFF. The CDR3 DNA reads TGTGCCAGCAGCTTGGAGCGTGAAGCTTTCTTT.

The chain is built from TRBV5-6 and TRBJ1-2; possibly TRBD1 for D (6 bases). The CDR3 totals 17 residues. V lost 0 bases, J lost 0 bases, and 15 bases lay in between. The V gene's germline CDR1 is SGHDT and CDR2 YYEEEE. As DNA, the CDR3 is TGTGCCAGCAGCTTGGCGAACCCCGGACAGACTAACTATGGCTACACCTTC. Translating gives CASSLANPGQTNYGYTF.

The chain carries TRBV5-6 and TRBJ2-1; D remains ambiguous. The CDR3 extends over 15 amino acids. The V gene lost 1 base and the J gene lost 9 bases, with 17 bases spanning the gap. Germline V gives CDR1 SGHDT, CDR2 YYEEEE. CDR3 loop: CASSLPPGFRAEQFF. The DNA of the CDR3 is TGTGCCAGCAGCTTGCCCCCAGGATTTCGTGCTGAGCAGTTCTTC.